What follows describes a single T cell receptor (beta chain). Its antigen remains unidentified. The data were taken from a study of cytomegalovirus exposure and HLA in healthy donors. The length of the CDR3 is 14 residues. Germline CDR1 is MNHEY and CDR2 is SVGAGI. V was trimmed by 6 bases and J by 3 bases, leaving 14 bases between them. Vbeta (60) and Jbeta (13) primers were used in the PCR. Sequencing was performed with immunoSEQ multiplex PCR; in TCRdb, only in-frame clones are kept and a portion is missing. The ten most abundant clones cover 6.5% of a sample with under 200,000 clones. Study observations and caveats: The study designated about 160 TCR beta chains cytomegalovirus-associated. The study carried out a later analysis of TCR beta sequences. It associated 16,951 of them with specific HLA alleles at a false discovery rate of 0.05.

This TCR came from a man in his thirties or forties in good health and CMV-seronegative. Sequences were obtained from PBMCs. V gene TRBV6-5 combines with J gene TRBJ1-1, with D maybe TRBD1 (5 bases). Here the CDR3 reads CASRTGYRDTEAFF. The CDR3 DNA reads TGTGCCAGCAGAACAGGCTACCGTGACACTGAAGCTTTCTTT.